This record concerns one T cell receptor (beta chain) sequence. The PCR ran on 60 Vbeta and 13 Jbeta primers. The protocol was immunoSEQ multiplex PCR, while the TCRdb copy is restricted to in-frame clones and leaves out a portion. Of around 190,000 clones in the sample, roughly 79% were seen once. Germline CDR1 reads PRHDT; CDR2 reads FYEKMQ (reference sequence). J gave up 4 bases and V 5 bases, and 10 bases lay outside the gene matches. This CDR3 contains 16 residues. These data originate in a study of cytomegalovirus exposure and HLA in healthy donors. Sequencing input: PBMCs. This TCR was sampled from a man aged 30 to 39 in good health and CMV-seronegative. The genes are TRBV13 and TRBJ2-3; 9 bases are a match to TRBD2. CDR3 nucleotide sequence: TGTGCCAGCAGCGTTCTTAGCGGGAGAGGTGCAGATACGCAGTATTTT. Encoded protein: CASSVLSGRGADTQYF.